This T cell receptor beta chain appears in the sequencing data of a study of cytomegalovirus exposure and HLA in healthy donors. Study findings and constraints: Reports indicate that TCR beta sequences accurately predicted the HLA-A and HLA-B alleles of most subjects.

Germline assignment: CDR1 SGDLS and CDR2 YYNGEE. The V end lost 0 bases, the J end lost 8 bases, and 13 bases lay between the germline ends. The CDR3 extends over 14 amino acids. The PCR ran on 60 Vbeta and 13 Jbeta primers. Generated by immunoSEQ multiplex PCR, the TCRdb table keeps only in-frame clones and is missing some. The top ten clones hold 1% of a sample with roughly 180,000 clones, roughly 85% of them seen once. Turning to this clone: Its antigen is unknown.

Sequencing was carried out using PBMCs. The chain combines TRBV9 with TRBJ2-3; D is possibly TRBD1 (6 bases). This clonotype originated in a boy between 2 and 10 years old in good health and CMV-seronegative. CDR3 nucleotide sequence: TGTGCCAGCAGCGTAGCTACGCAGGGGACTACGCAGTATTTT. This codes for CASSVATQGTTQYF. Supplemented by reference TRBV9 and TRBJ2-3, the full variable domain reads DSGVTQTPKHLITATGQRVTLRCSPRSGDLSVYWYQQSLDQGLQFLIQYYNGEERAKGNILERFSAQQFPDLHSELNLSSLELGDSALYFCASSVATQGTTQYFGPGTRLTVL.